This T cell receptor (beta chain) was observed in a study of shared clonotypes between healthy human individuals. General study results and limits: Genetic and exposure-history diversity was limited by the few donors. Among donors, the sharing of clonotypes was expected to be influenced by sequencing depth.

The CDR3 spans 16 residues. Trimming stripped 0 bases from V and 1 base from J, with 11 bases between. Germline V gives CDR1 LGHNA, CDR2 YSLEER. For this clone: What it binds is unknown.

Replicate PCRs for sorted subsets used about 200 ng DNA; this equaled 30,000 to 35,000 T cell genomes. Per the authors' pipeline: Quality scores were absent from the junction-only immunoSEQ sequences, so filtering differed. The table came from immunoSEQ multiplex PCR; TCRdb's copy has only in-frame clones and leaves some out. V, J and clone size are those of that table, while D and trimming were read from the DNA. The data show 300,000 to 350,000 clones, with more than 60% seen just once and more than 9% held by the top ten. This TCR came from a man aged 25-45 years in good health. The material sequenced was memory CD4+ T cells sorted from blood. Described subset: CD45RA-negative fraction. This sequence joins TRBV4-3 and TRBJ2-3; tentatively, D is TRBD2 (5 bases). Written as DNA, the CDR3 is TGCGCCAGCAGCCAAGATTCCGCGGGCGGCACAGATACGCAGTATTTT. Translating it yields CASSQDSAGGTDTQYF.